A single sample is the source of the 3 T cell receptor beta chains below, sequenced in a study of blood T cell repertoires in COVID-19. The protocol was immunoSEQ multiplex PCR, while the TCRdb copy is restricted to in-frame clones and leaves out a portion. Among around 200,000 clones listed, about four fifths were seen once. What was sequenced was peripheral blood. The receptors here all came from a man aged 40-49 years with active or convalescent COVID-19.

The table lists this clone with a count of one. The rearrangement links TRBV3-1 (or the pseudogene TRBV3-2) to TRBJ1-4, with no clear D. The V and J ends lost 0 bases and 3 bases respectively, with 14 bases between them. The CDR3 is 17 residues long. CDR1 LGHDT and CDR2 YNNKEL come from the germline V gene (reference sequence). In nucleotides, the CDR3 is TGTGCCAGCAGCCAAGAATCTGGCCCCGTGTCTAATGAAAAACTGTTTTTT. The encoded protein is CASSQESGPVSNEKLFF.

The V gene is TRBV19, the J gene TRBJ1-2, with D hard to call. Trimming removed 0 bases at V and 0 bases at J, with 8 bases between. The CDR3 totals 15 residues. From germline, CDR1 is LNHDA and CDR2 SQIVND (reference sequence). Here the CDR3 reads CASSIDPRANYGYTF. Here the CDR3 DNA reads TGTGCCAGTAGTATAGACCCGCGAGCTAACTATGGCTACACCTTC.

The chain is built from TRBV5-1 and TRBJ1-6, with D perhaps TRBD1 (5 bases). Trimming left V 0 bases short and J 8 bases short, with 15 bases between. Germline V gene lookup returns CDR1 SGHRS and CDR2 YFSETQ. The CDR3 is made up of 16 amino acids. The CDR3 loop is CASSLVSGGGDSPLHF. CDR3 in DNA: TGCGCCAGCAGCTTGGTCTCGGGGGGAGGTGATTCACCCCTCCACTTT.